The clone carrying this T cell receptor (beta chain) was recorded once. These data belong to a study of T-cell memory formation after mild COVID-19. About the study: Most TCR clusters belonged to a single donor.

The CDR3 consists of 14 residues. TCRdb reprocessed the 5' RACE reads via MiXCR and lists one record per CDR3 protein. The sample lists a few hundred thousand distinct CDR3 sequences, around 27% occurring once. The chain joins TRBV21-1 to TRBJ2-5; no check of the table's D call, TRBD1, against the DNA was made. TRBV21-1 is given as a pseudogene. Sequenced input: PBMCs or a T cell subset sorted from them (not recorded which). The receptor's source is an adult woman who had mild COVID-19 (a few samples of this study predate the infection). Cell type and time point are not known. This CDR3 reads CASSGQTLQETQYF. In DNA, the CDR3 is TGTGCCAGCAGCGGACAGACCTTACAAGAGACCCAGTACTTC.